This T cell receptor (beta chain) was found in a study of post-analysis software for immune sequencing data. Germline V lookup: CDR1 SEHNR, CDR2 FQNEAQ (reference sequence). The trim removed 6 bases at V and 4 bases at J, leaving 11 bases unmatched. The CDR3 loop spans 15 amino acids. To note about this clonotype: Its antigen is undetermined.

TCR beta cDNA libraries had unique molecular identifiers. T cells numbering roughly 0.85 to 10 million gave rise to 500,000 to 600,000 cDNA molecules. TCRdb used MiXCR to reprocess the PCR reads, holding one entry per CDR3 protein. The table has over 700,000 distinct CDR3 sequences, approximately 30% seen once. Study-level points and caveats: With TRBV5-6, TRBV5-1 and TRBV20-1 included, several TRBV segments were more frequent in patients than in controls. Significantly lower normalized Chao1 diversity was seen in multiple sclerosis patients than in controls.

The material sequenced was blood. The TCR comes from a girl aged 10 to 17 with multiple sclerosis. This sequence joins TRBV7-9 and TRBJ1-2; 7 nucleotides align to TRBD1. CDR3 bases: TGTGCCAGCAGAGGTGACAGGGAGAATAGCTATGGCTACACCTTC. Protein sequence: CASRGDRENSYGYTF.